These 28 T cell receptor beta chains were all obtained from the same sample, sequenced in a study of blood T cell repertoires in COVID-19. Data came from immunoSEQ multiplex PCR; TCRdb stores just in-frame clones and leaves some out. Of under 200,000 clones listed, about three quarters are singletons. The sequenced material came from peripheral blood. These receptors came from a man aged 70-80 years with acute or convalescent COVID-19.

The rearrangement uses TRBV6-5 and TRBJ1-4; D call uncertain. CDR1 and CDR2 (germline): MNHEY, SVGAGI. The V gene lost 3 bases and the J gene lost 8 bases, with 10 bases spanning the gap. The CDR3 contains 13 residues. In DNA form, the CDR3 reads TGTGCCAGCAGTTATGTCCAGAAGGAAAAACTGTTTTTT. The encoded protein is CASSYVQKEKLFF.

The rearrangement uses TRBV7-2 and TRBJ1-6; no firm D call. CDR1 and CDR2 from the germline V gene are SGHTA and FQGNSA. The CDR3 loop spans 15 amino acids. V dropped 2 bases and J dropped 9 bases, with 14 bases sitting between them. The CDR3 DNA reads TGTGCCAGCAGCTTACTTTTACCCGCGGGTTCACCCCTCCACTTT. Residues: CASSLLLPAGSPLHF.

This clone occurred a few times. V is TRBV7-2 and J is TRBJ1-4; D unclear. CDR3 length: 14 residues. The ends were cut back, 1 base at V and 6 bases at J, with 9 bases in the middle. CDR1 is SGHTA and CDR2 is FQGNSA in the germline V gene. The CDR3 coding sequence is TGTGCCAGCAGCTTAGTTTTGGGAGATGAAAAACTGTTTTTT. Translated, it gives CASSLVLGDEKLFF.

The rearrangement joins TRBV9 to TRBJ2-3, with 8 positions matching TRBD2. The trim removed 6 bases at V and 6 bases at J, leaving 15 bases unmatched. Per the germline V gene, CDR1 is SGDLS and CDR2 is YYNGEE. CDR3 length: 16 residues. The CDR3 sequence: CASTLRDSGNGDTQYF. The CDR3 DNA sequence: TGTGCCAGCACCCTCAGGGATAGCGGGAACGGGGATACGCAGTATTTT.

J is TRBJ1-2 and V is TRBV6-5, with D perhaps matching TRBD1 (6 bases). The germline V and J ends were trimmed by 6 bases and 8 bases, with 19 bases remaining between them. The CDR3 has 14 residues. Germline-derived CDR1 and CDR2 are MNHEY and SVGAGI. The CDR3 spells CASSISQGIGGYTF. CDR3 sequence (DNA): TGTGCCAGCAGCATCTCACAGGGAATTGGCGGCTACACCTTC.

The chain joins TRBV7-3 to TRBJ1-2; TRBD1 agrees at 7 bases. CDR3 size: 15 residues. The germline V gene encodes CDR1 SGHTA and CDR2 FQGTGA. V gave up 5 bases and J gave up 0 bases; unmatched junction bases: 6. The CDR3 DNA sequence: TGTGCCAGCAGCGTGGGACAGAACTCTAACTATGGCTACACCTTC. Residues: CASSVGQNSNYGYTF.

The chain recombines TRBV12-5 with TRBJ2-7; D not certain. Between the trimmed V and J ends, which lost 2 bases and 0 bases, there was a span of 8 bases. The CDR3 totals 14 residues. In germline, CDR1 is LGHNT, CDR2 FRNRAP. The CDR3 coding sequence is TGTGCTAGTGGTTTGTCCGATAGCTCCTACGAGCAGTACTTC. Protein product: CASGLSDSSYEQYF.

This clone was seen a handful of times. This chain uses TRBV6-1 with TRBJ1-2; 8 bases align to TRBD1. There are 15 residues in the CDR3. V trimming: 3 bases; J trimming: 6 bases; junction bases outside the gene matches: 9. The V gene's germline CDR1 is MNHNS and CDR2 SASEGT. Here the CDR3 reads CASSEPGQGGDGYTF. The CDR3 region has the DNA TGTGCCAGCAGTGAGCCCGGACAGGGAGGGGATGGCTACACCTTC.

This rearrangement joins TRBV19 to TRBJ1-2; 7 positions agree with TRBD1. This CDR3 is built from 14 residues. Trimming cost V 7 bases and J 0 bases; bases outside gene matches: 5. CDR1 and CDR2 (germline): LNHDA, SQIVND (reference sequence). CDR3 protein: CASMAGQPNYGYTF. As DNA, the CDR3 is TGTGCCAGTATGGCGGGACAGCCTAACTATGGCTACACCTTC.

The V gene is TRBV6-6, the J gene TRBJ1-2; D possibly corresponds to TRBD1 (6 bases). V was cut by 4 bases and J by 2 bases, with 14 bases left in between. The CDR3 consists of 15 residues. From germline, CDR1 is MNHNY and CDR2 SVGAGI (reference sequence). CDR3 coding DNA: TGTGCCAGCAGTTTATACAGGGATGGAAACTATGGCTACACCTTC. As protein: CASSLYRDGNYGYTF.

This rearrangement joins TRBV7-9 to TRBJ2-2; D gene ambiguous. The length of the CDR3 is 12 residues. From germline, CDR1 is SEHNR and CDR2 FQNEAQ (reference sequence). V lost 0 bases to trimming and J lost 7 bases, with 3 bases between them. The chain's CDR3 is CASSLALGELFF. The CDR3 DNA reads TGTGCCAGCAGCTTAGCCCTCGGGGAGCTGTTTTTT.

The chain is built from TRBV7-8 and TRBJ1-3; 12 positions match TRBD1. The junction had 14 bases not matched to a gene; V was cut back by 5 bases and J by 0 bases. The CDR3 is 20 residues long. CDR1 SGHVS and CDR2 FQNEAQ come from the germline V gene. The CDR3 protein is CASSPVGTGGVLDSGNTIYF. The DNA of the CDR3 is TGTGCCAGCAGCCCTGTCGGGACAGGGGGCGTTTTGGACTCTGGAAACACCATATATTTT.

Comment on this clone: A read error may produce the germline difference seen at one junction end. The rearrangement joins TRBV5-6 to TRBJ2-7; possible D gene TRBD1, 5 bases. Germline V gene sequence: CDR1 SGHDT, CDR2 YYEEEE. This CDR3 is 13 amino acids long. For the CDR3, the DNA is TGTGCCAGCACCTTGGACATGTCCTACGAGCAGTACTTC. Amino acid sequence: CASTLDMSYEQYF.

A single count supports this clone. The J gene is TRBJ2-7, the V gene TRBV9, with 11 nucleotides matching TRBD2. Germline V CDR1 and CDR2: SGDLS, YYNGEE. The CDR3 extends over 16 amino acids. Trimming took 3 bases from V and 5 from J; bases not matched to a gene: 10. This CDR3 is CASSAELAGVLDEQYF. The DNA of the CDR3 is TGTGCCAGCAGCGCCGAACTAGCGGGAGTTTTAGACGAGCAGTACTTC.

V gene TRBV19 combines with J gene TRBJ2-7; 9 bases are shared with TRBD1. The germline CDR1 and CDR2 sequences are LNHDA and SQIVND (reference sequence). The CDR3 has 15 amino acids. J lost 5 bases, V lost 1 base, and 6 bases had no gene match. DNA of the CDR3: TGTGCCAGTAGTATAGGTCGACAGGGGGTCAACGAGCAGTACTTC. It specifies CASSIGRQGVNEQYF.

This clone appeared many times. The chain carries TRBV6-1 and TRBJ1-2; TRBD1 is a possible D gene (5 bases). This CDR3 has 12 residues. The V end lost 3 bases, the J end lost 8 bases, and 10 bases lay between the germline ends. CDR1 is MNHNS and CDR2 is SASEGT in the germline V gene. This CDR3 is CASSDQGKGYTF. CDR3 bases: TGTGCCAGCAGTGACCAGGGCAAAGGCTACACCTTC.

This rearrangement joins TRBV27 to TRBJ1-6; D remains ambiguous. CDR3 length: 14 residues. Germline CDR1 is MNHEY and CDR2 is SMNVEV (reference sequence). V dropped 4 bases and J dropped 9 bases, with 13 bases sitting between them. CDR3 DNA: TGTGCCAGCAGTTCTGACACAATGGGTTCACCCCTCCACTTT. Its translation: CASSSDTMGSPLHF.

The V gene is TRBV11-2, the J gene TRBJ1-4; D may be TRBD1 (5 bases). The CDR3 has 14 amino acids. The V gene's germline CDR1 is SGHAT and CDR2 FQNNGV. V was pared by 5 bases and J by 3 bases, with 10 bases between. The CDR3 reads CASSRGTANEKLFF. The CDR3 nucleotides read TGTGCCAGCAGCCGCGGGACCGCTAATGAAAAACTGTTTTTT.

The J gene is TRBJ1-1, the V gene TRBV29-1; TRBD1 agrees at 10 bases. Looked up from germline, CDR1 is SQVTM and CDR2 is ANQGSEA. This CDR3 comprises 13 residues. J was trimmed by 0 bases and V by 7 bases; bases with no gene match: 2. The CDR3 DNA reads TGCAGCGCCGGGACAGGGGTGAACACTGAAGCTTTCTTT. This encodes CSAGTGVNTEAFF.

The table lists this clone with a count of one. The chain recombines TRBV7-9 with TRBJ2-2, with 8 bases that match TRBD1. CDR3 length equals 16 residues. The V and J ends lost 2 bases and 4 bases, in that order; junction bases with no gene match: 6. The V gene's germline CDR1 is SEHNR and CDR2 FQNEAQ (reference sequence). CDR3 loop: CASSLSSRGRTGELFF. CDR3 sequence (DNA): TGTGCCAGCAGCTTATCGAGCAGGGGGCGCACCGGGGAGCTGTTTTTT.

This rearrangement joins TRBV6-5 to TRBJ1-4; 7 bases map to TRBD1. Germline V lookup: CDR1 MNHEY, CDR2 SVGAGI. V trimming: 5 bases; J trimming: 3 bases; junction bases outside the gene matches: 6. The CDR3 covers 15 residues. The CDR3, as DNA: TGTGCCAGCAGTCCTTACAGGGGTGCTAATGAAAAACTGTTTTTT. Amino acids: CASSPYRGANEKLFF.

The rearrangement joins TRBV5-1 to TRBJ1-6; 8 positions agree with TRBD1. V was clipped by 4 bases and J by 7 bases; unmatched bases: 7. CDR3 length: 15 amino acids. CDR1 and CDR2 (germline): SGHRS, YFSETQ. CDR3 loop: CASSPGQGRNSPLHF. The CDR3 coding sequence is TGCGCCAGCAGCCCTGGACAGGGTCGGAATTCACCCCTCCACTTT.

The CDR3 is CASSPTLGQGANEKLFF. CDR3 DNA: TGTGCCAGCTCACCGACTCTGGGACAGGGTGCTAATGAAAAACTGTTTTTT. V and J are TRBV18 and TRBJ1-4; 9 bases line up with TRBD1. Germline V gene lookup returns CDR1 KGHSH and CDR2 LQKENI. The CDR3 spans 17 residues. V lost 3 bases to trimming and J lost 3 bases; unmatched junction nucleotides: 8.

This clone was detected once. The gene calls are TRBV6-5 and TRBJ2-3; 7 nucleotides align to TRBD1. The CDR3 sequence is 14 residues long. The V segment lost 5 bases and the J segment 4 bases; nucleotides outside the gene matches: 6. Germline assignment: CDR1 MNHEY and CDR2 SVGAGI. CDR3 protein: CASSPGQRPDTQYF. Written as DNA, the CDR3 is TGTGCCAGCAGTCCGGGACAGCGGCCAGATACGCAGTATTTT.

The chain recombines TRBV28 with TRBJ2-7, with 7 bases fitting TRBD2. The junction had 5 bases not matched to a gene; V was cut back by 9 bases and J by 3 bases. Germline CDR1 and CDR2: MDHEN and SYDVKM. The CDR3 has 12 residues. CDR3 sequence reads: CASERGSYEQYF. The CDR3, as DNA: TGTGCCAGTGAGCGGGGCAGCTACGAGCAGTACTTC. The full variable domain, completed using reference TRBV28 and TRBJ2-7, is DVKVTQSSRYLVKRTGEKVFLECVQDMDHENMFWYRQDPGLGLRLIYFSYDVKMKEKGDIPEGYSVSREKKERFSLILESASTNQTSMYLCASERGSYEQYFGPGTRLTVT.

This chain connects TRBV24-1 to TRBJ2-2; TRBD1 matches at 10 bases. CDR1 and CDR2 (germline): KGHDR, SFDVKD. The ends lost 2 bases at V and 6 bases at J; junction bases unmatched: 5. The CDR3 is 16 amino acids. This CDR3 is CATSDWGTGEAGELFF. In DNA form, the CDR3 reads TGTGCCACCAGTGATTGGGGGACAGGGGAGGCCGGGGAGCTGTTTTTT.

The chain is built from TRBV11-2 and TRBJ2-3; D not resolved. V was shortened by 1 base and J by 6 bases, with 8 bases between the two germline ends. The CDR3 is 13 residues long. Germline V lookup: CDR1 SGHAT, CDR2 FQNNGV. The DNA for the CDR3 is TGTGCCAGCAGCTTAGGTTCTTCCGATACGCAGTATTTT. Residues: CASSLGSSDTQYF.

V and J are TRBV7-6 and TRBJ2-7; TRBD1 is a possible D gene (5 bases). The germline V gene encodes CDR1 SGHVS and CDR2 FNYEAQ. Deletions cut 0 bases from V and 0 bases from J, with 9 bases between. The CDR3 has 15 residues. CDR3 nucleotides: TGTGCCAGCAGCTTAGCGGAAGGGGACTCCTACGAGCAGTACTTC. Protein product: CASSLAEGDSYEQYF. Looking up the rest from reference TRBV7-6 and TRBJ2-7 gives the full variable domain: GAGVSQSPRYKVTKRGQDVALRCDPISGHVSLYWYRQALGQGPEFLTYFNYEAQQDKSGLPNDRFSAERPEGSISTLTIQRTEQRDSAMYRCASSLAEGDSYEQYFGPGTRLTVT.